The 14 T cell receptor beta chains presented below share a single source sample, sequenced in a study of STAT5B mutations in CD4+ large granular lymphocyte leukemia. Measured with immunoSEQ multiplex PCR; TCRdb has only the in-frame clones, and not every one. Of fewer than 50,000 clones in the sample, approximately 86% are singletons; the top ten hold less than 3%. Input material: CD4+ T cells from blood buffy coats. These receptors were collected from a human donor in good health.

The chain combines TRBV7-9 with TRBJ1-2; 7 bases map to TRBD1. Germline V gives CDR1 SEHNR, CDR2 FQNEAQ (reference sequence). V shed 5 bases, J shed 4 bases, and the junction held 4 bases outside the gene matches. The CDR3 loop spans 13 amino acids. The CDR3 reads CASSPTGAYGYTF. The CDR3 DNA is TGTGCCAGCAGCCCTACAGGGGCCTATGGCTACACCTTC. The full variable domain, with the rest looked up from reference TRBV7-9 and TRBJ1-2, is DTGVSQNPRHKITKRGQNVTFRCDPISEHNRLYWYRQTLGQGPEFLTYFQNEAQLEKSRLLSDRFSAERPKGSFSTLEIQRTEQGDSAMYLCASSPTGAYGYTFGSGTRLTVV.

The chain uses TRBV6-6 and TRBJ1-1, with 8 bases that match TRBD1. Germline V lookup: CDR1 MNHNY, CDR2 SVGAGI (reference sequence). This CDR3 spans 14 amino acids. J was trimmed by 11 bases and V by 2 bases; bases with no gene match: 10. The CDR3 coding sequence is TGTGCCAGCAGTTACATCTCAGGGGGCGCTCGGGCTTTCTTT. Translated, it gives CASSYISGGARAFF.

The genes are TRBV7-9 and TRBJ2-7; D is possibly TRBD1 (5 bases). V lost 5 bases, J lost 5 bases, and 10 bases lay in between. CDR1 SEHNR and CDR2 FQNEAQ come from the germline V gene (reference sequence). The CDR3 has 12 amino acids. The CDR3 loop is CASSPQGHEQYF. The CDR3 DNA follows: TGTGCCAGCAGCCCCCAGGGCCACGAGCAGTACTTC.

This chain connects TRBV14 to TRBJ1-5; D unresolved. CDR3 length: 13 residues. Germline V CDR1 and CDR2: SGHDN, FVKESK. The germline V and J ends were trimmed by 4 bases and 5 bases, with 9 bases remaining between them. The CDR3 DNA follows: TGTGCCAGCAGCCTACGACTGGATCAGCCCCAGCATTTT. Translating gives CASSLRLDQPQHF. The entire variable domain, with the rest obtained from reference TRBV14 and TRBJ1-5, is as follows: EAGVTQFPSHSVIEKGQTVTLRCDPISGHDNLYWYRRVMGKEIKFLLHFVKESKQDESGMPNNRFLAERTGGTYSTLKVQPAELEDSGVYFCASSLRLDQPQHFGDGTRLSIL.

The V call is TRBV28, the J call TRBJ2-1, with D possibly called TRBD1 or TRBD2 (5 bases each). Looked up from germline, CDR1 is MDHEN and CDR2 is SYDVKM. V lost 0 bases and J 6 bases, leaving 9 bases between the germline ends. The CDR3 is 14 residues long. The CDR3: CASSLWRGTNEQFF. CDR3 nucleotides: TGTGCCAGCAGTTTATGGAGAGGGACCAATGAGCAGTTCTTC.

The chain links TRBV9 to TRBJ2-1, with a possible D match to TRBD2 (5 bases). From germline, CDR1 is SGDLS and CDR2 YYNGEE. Trimming removed 0 bases at V and 4 bases at J, with 14 bases between. This CDR3 contains 16 residues. CDR3 sequence: CASSVGGLTSYNEQFF. DNA of the CDR3: TGTGCCAGCAGCGTAGGAGGACTTACTAGTTACAATGAGCAGTTCTTC.

This rearrangement joins TRBV5-4 to TRBJ2-7; weak D call: TRBD1 (6 bases). Germline lookup yields CDR1 SGHNT and CDR2 YYREEE (reference sequence). V was trimmed by 5 bases and J by 5 bases, leaving 14 bases between them. The CDR3 sequence is 13 residues long. The CDR3 loop reads CASSAGAGDEQYF. CDR3 nucleotide sequence: TGTGCCAGCAGTGCCGGGGCAGGGGACGAGCAGTACTTC.

In its sample, this clone was seen a few times. The chain uses TRBV9 and TRBJ1-3; 8 nucleotides align to TRBD1. Germline V gene lookup returns CDR1 SGDLS and CDR2 YYNGEE. The CDR3 runs 18 residues. V trimming: 0 bases; J trimming: 0 bases; junction bases outside the gene matches: 8. DNA for the CDR3: TGTGCCAGCAGCGTAGAGGGGTGGGACAGGCGCTCTGGAAACACCATATATTTT. Its translation: CASSVEGWDRRSGNTIYF.

This chain joins TRBV21-1 and TRBJ1-1; TRBD1 was called by the table and not checked on the DNA. TRBV21-1 constitutes a pseudogene. CDR3 length: 16 residues. CDR3 sequence reads: CASSKESTGQNTEAFF. DNA for the CDR3: TGTGCCAGCAGCAAAGAGTCTACAGGACAGAACACTGAAGCTTTCTTT.

This chain links TRBV30 with TRBJ1-5, with 7 bases matching TRBD1. V gave up 3 bases and J gave up 7 bases; unmatched junction bases: 9. The CDR3 extends over 14 amino acids. Per the germline V gene, CDR1 is GTSNPN and CDR2 is SVGIG (reference sequence). The CDR3 nucleotides are TGTGCCTGGAGCCAAACGACAGGGAGCCAGCCCCAGCATTTT. Residues: CAWSQTTGSQPQHF. The whole variable domain, remainder taken from reference TRBV30 and TRBJ1-5, is SQTIHQWPATLVQPVGSPLSLECTVEGTSNPNLYWYRQAAGRGLQLLFYSVGIGQISSEVPQNLSASRPQDRQFILSSKKLLLSDSGFYLCAWSQTTGSQPQHFGDGTRLSIL.

The V call is TRBV4-2, the J call TRBJ2-4, with TRBD1 matching 8 bases. CDR3 length: 17 amino acids. CDR1 LGHNA and CDR2 YNFKEQ come from the germline V gene. Trimming took 2 bases from V and 2 from J; bases not matched to a gene: 8. In nucleotides, the CDR3 is TGTGCCAGCAGCCAACGGCCGGGACAGGTTTCCAAAAACATTCAGTACTTC. Translation gives CASSQRPGQVSKNIQYF.

This clone has a single count. This chain uses TRBV6-5 with TRBJ2-7, with D possibly matching TRBD2 (7 bases). V shed 6 bases and J shed 1 base, with 13 bases lying between them. Germline lookup yields CDR1 MNHEY and CDR2 SVGAGI. This CDR3 spans 14 amino acids. CDR3 region: CASRGGGSSYEQYF. The CDR3 DNA is TGTGCCAGCAGAGGGGGGGGCAGTTCCTACGAGCAGTACTTC.

The chain joins TRBV2 to TRBJ1-4; possibly TRBD1 for D (5 bases). CDR1 is SNHLY, CDR2 FYNNEI, per germline. This CDR3 has 14 residues. V lost 6 bases to trimming and J lost 7 bases, with 15 bases between them. CDR3 nucleotides: TGTGCCAGCAGCGTCGGCAGGGCGAGTGAAAAACTGTTTTTT. Its protein is CASSVGRASEKLFF.

The chain has TRBV5-5 and TRBJ1-1; D possibly corresponds to TRBD1 (6 bases). The V and J ends lost 4 bases and 1 base respectively, with 11 bases between them. The CDR3 contains 14 residues. Germline V CDR1 and CDR2: SGHKS, YYEKEE (reference sequence). The CDR3 protein is CASSTRQANTEAFF. The CDR3 DNA follows: TGTGCCAGCAGCACGAGACAGGCGAACACTGAAGCTTTCTTT.